The rows below give T cell receptor beta chains drawn from one sample of a study of blood T cell repertoires in COVID-19. Produced via immunoSEQ multiplex PCR; TCRdb's table is partial and in-frame only. Altogether approximately 40,000 clones are present, about nine tenths being singletons, with the ten largest covering approximately 5.9%. Sequencing was performed on peripheral blood. Source of these receptors: a human donor in a cohort sampled during active COVID-19. The CDR3 runs from the conserved cysteine through the conserved F or W. The D gene is left open where the match is weak. A clone size is listed for some rows: how often the clone was seen (once, few, many), or a class if it is expanded.

CDR3aa | CDR3nt | j_gene | v_gene | abundance | d_gene
CASSRGVGDQILAKNIQYF | TGTGCCAGCAGCCGCGGGGTTGGGGATCAGATTCTAGCCAAAAACATTCAGTACTTC | TRBJ2-4 | TRBV21-1 | NA | NA
CASSIRGSIQPQHF | TGTGCCAGTAGTATTAGGGGAAGTATCCAGCCCCAGCATTTT | TRBJ1-5 | TRBV19 | NA | NA
CASSVGVSGSGTGELFF | TGTGCCAGCAGCGTAGGGGTTAGCGGGAGCGGAACCGGGGAGCTGTTTTTT | TRBJ2-2 | TRBV9 | NA | TRBD2
CASSITGTGHQPQHF | TGTGCCAGCAGTATAACCGGGACAGGGCATCAGCCCCAGCATTTT | TRBJ1-5 | TRBV28 | NA | TRBD1
CAWQEDYGYTF | TGTGCCTGGCAGGAGGACTATGGCTACACCTTC | TRBJ1-2 | TRBV30 | NA | NA
CATSDHGTGADTQYF | TGTGCCACCAGTGACCACGGGACAGGGGCAGATACGCAGTATTTT | TRBJ2-3 | TRBV24-1 | NA | TRBD1
CASSYDAGRSGNTIYF | TGTGCCAGCAGTTACGACGCAGGTCGCTCTGGAAACACCATATATTTT | TRBJ1-3 | TRBV6-5 | few | NA
CASSLGDREYEQYF | TGTGCCAGCAGCTTGGGGGACAGGGAGTACGAGCAGTACTTC | TRBJ2-7 | TRBV7-9 | NA | TRBD1
CASSLSTGAYEQYF | TGTGCCAGCAGCTTATCAACAGGGGCCTACGAGCAGTACTTC | TRBJ2-7 | TRBV7-2 | NA | TRBD1
CASSPPGGEREGLNEQYF | TGTGCCAGCAGCCCCCCCGGTGGTGAGCGGGAGGGACTTAACGAGCAGTACTTC | TRBJ2-7 | TRBV21-1 | once | NA
CASSALTSGRDAYEQYF | TGTGCCAGCAGCGCTTTAACTAGCGGGAGGGACGCCTACGAGCAGTACTTC | TRBJ2-7 | TRBV7-8 | NA | TRBD2
CASSFGLPPDTQYF | TGTGCCAGCAGCTTCGGACTACCCCCAGATACGCAGTATTTT | TRBJ2-3 | TRBV7-8 | NA | NA
CASSLTASPGYGYTF | TGTGCCAGCAGTTTAACAGCAAGTCCTGGGTATGGCTACACCTTC | TRBJ1-2 | TRBV28 | NA | NA
CASSQPGGTEAFF | TGTGCCAGCAGCCAACCAGGGGGCACTGAAGCTTTCTTT | TRBJ1-1 | TRBV7-9 | NA | TRBD1
CASSLGRQGAGEQYF | TGTGCCAGCAGCTTGGGGCGGCAGGGGGCGGGCGAGCAGTACTTC | TRBJ2-7 | TRBV7-6 | NA | TRBD1
CATKGSSGSHYNEQFF | TGTGCCACCAAAGGTAGTAGCGGGAGCCATTACAATGAGCAGTTCTTC | TRBJ2-1 | TRBV7-9 | NA | TRBD2
CASSPQAGQGYEQYF | TGTGCCAGCAGCCCTCAAGCGGGACAGGGGTACGAGCAGTACTTC | TRBJ2-7 | TRBV11-2 | NA | TRBD1
CASSLDGAGGPAYNEQFF | TGTGCCAGCAGCTTAGATGGGGCGGGAGGGCCTGCCTACAATGAGCAGTTCTTC | TRBJ2-1 | TRBV13 | NA | TRBD2
CAISESNERGELFF | TGTGCCATCAGTGAGTCGAATGAGAGGGGGGAGCTGTTTTTT | TRBJ2-2 | TRBV10-3 | NA | NA
CASSYLAGGSYEQYF | TGTGCCAGCAGTTACCTAGCGGGGGGGTCTTACGAGCAGTACTTC | TRBJ2-7 | TRBV6-5 | NA | TRBD2
CASTRDGGSNEQFF | TGTGCCAGCACCCGGGACGGGGGGTCCAATGAGCAGTTCTTC | TRBJ2-1 | TRBV5-4 | few | TRBD2
CASSLVLFTSGNYEQYF | TGTGCCAGCAGTTTAGTTTTGTTTACTAGCGGGAATTACGAGCAGTACTTC | TRBJ2-7 | TRBV28 | NA | TRBD2
CASSQGQGWQPQHF | TGTGCCAGCAGCCAGGGACAGGGTTGGCAGCCCCAGCATTTT | TRBJ1-5 | TRBV3-1/TRBV3-2 | once | TRBD1
CASSARSTLGGTEAFF | TGTGCCAGTAGTGCTAGGTCCACCCTCGGGGGCACTGAAGCTTTCTTT | TRBJ1-1 | TRBV19 | NA | NA
CASSLERETEAFF | TGTGCCAGCAGCTTAGAGAGGGAAACTGAAGCTTTCTTT | TRBJ1-1 | TRBV7-9 | NA | NA
CSASGGTSGGYNEQFF | TGCAGTGCTAGTGGAGGGACTAGCGGCGGATACAATGAGCAGTTCTTC | TRBJ2-1 | TRBV20-1 | NA | TRBD2
CASSPVSGGAGELFF | TGTGCCAGCAGTCCCGTTAGCGGGGGGGCCGGGGAGCTGTTTTTT | TRBJ2-2 | TRBV2 | NA | TRBD2
CASSQDSGANVLTF | TGTGCCAGCAGCCAGGACTCTGGGGCCAACGTCCTGACTTTC | TRBJ2-6 | TRBV11-2 | NA | NA
CASRLEGGIPTYEQYF | TGTGCAAGTCGCTTAGAGGGCGGGATCCCGACCTACGAGCAGTACTTC | TRBJ2-7 | TRBV12-2 | NA | NA
CASSFRPRGTGELFF | TGTGCCAGCAGTTTTAGGCCCAGGGGCACCGGGGAGCTGTTTTTT | TRBJ2-2 | TRBV28 | NA | NA
CSVDRGHVKLFF | TGCAGCGTTGACAGGGGGCATGTAAAACTGTTTTTT | TRBJ1-4 | TRBV29-1 | NA | TRBD1
CASSPQGTIQYF | TGTGCCAGCAGCCCCCAGGGGACCATTCAGTACTTC | TRBJ2-4 | TRBV11-2 | NA | NA
CASSPTMGLQDGYTF | TGTGCCAGCAGCCCCACGATGGGGCTGCAGGATGGCTACACCTTC | TRBJ1-2 | TRBV7-2 | once | NA
CASSPRLPEAEELFF | TGTGCCAGCAGCCCCCGCCTCCCGGAGGCGGAGGAACTGTTTTTT | TRBJ1-4 | TRBV7-9 | few | NA
CASSLGQPSVYEQYF | TGCGCCAGCAGCTTGGGACAGCCGTCCGTTTACGAGCAGTACTTC | TRBJ2-7 | TRBV5-1 | NA | NA
CAISDRDIGWYYNSPLHF | TGTGCCATCAGTGATCGGGACATCGGGTGGTATTATAATTCACCCCTCCACTTT | TRBJ1-6 | TRBV10-3 | NA | NA
CASSGTGSHEQYF | TGTGCCAGCTCAGGGACAGGGTCCCACGAGCAGTACTTC | TRBJ2-7 | TRBV18 | NA | TRBD1
CASSPGTSGGQQFF | TGTGCCAGCAGCCCGGGGACTAGCGGGGGCCAGCAGTTCTTC | TRBJ2-1 | TRBV9 | once | TRBD2
CASRDLPYEQYF | TGCGCCAGCCGGGACTTACCCTACGAGCAGTACTTC | TRBJ2-7 | TRBV10-1 | NA | NA
CASSPEELLAKNIQYF | TGTGCCAGCAGCCCCGAGGAGCTCCTAGCCAAAAACATTCAGTACTTC | TRBJ2-4 | TRBV7-2 | NA | NA
CASSQDPGRNSPLHF | TGTGCCAGCAGCCAAGATCCGGGGAGGAATTCACCCCTCCACTTT | TRBJ1-6 | TRBV4-2 | NA | NA
CASSLRVKGRTF | TGTGCCAGCAGTTTGAGGGTCAAGGGTCGGACCTTC | TRBJ1-2 | TRBV12-3/TRBV12-4 | NA | NA
CASHSTDTQYF | TGTGCCAGTCATAGCACAGATACGCAGTATTTT | TRBJ2-3 | TRBV18 | NA | NA
CASIRSRGGAGELFF | TGTGCCAGCATCCGCTCGCGGGGGGGGGCCGGGGAGCTGTTTTTT | TRBJ2-2 | TRBV2 | NA | TRBD2
CAWSVEQSSNQPQHF | TGTGCCTGGAGTGTAGAACAGAGTAGCAATCAGCCCCAGCATTTT | TRBJ1-5 | TRBV30 | NA | NA
CASSQDPMTRLF | TGCGCCAGCAGCCAAGATCCGATGACACGCCTTTTT | TRBJ1-1 | TRBV4-1 | NA | NA
CASSARLAGGIDTQYF | TGTGCCAGCAGTGCCAGACTAGCGGGGGGGATAGATACGCAGTATTTT | TRBJ2-3 | TRBV2 | NA | TRBD2